This TCR beta chain originates from a study of long-term antiretroviral therapy in people with HIV. At the level of the study: A decade or so separates the oldest specimens from the later 2015 immediate-ART recommendation.

Two or more post-ART PBMC samples, plus at least one pre-ART sample, were available for each donor. This clone was detected only a few times. Run at survey level, the immunoSEQ assay was version v3.0. The data were produced by immunoSEQ multiplex PCR, yet TCRdb's version contains in-frame clones alone and is incomplete. The repertoire has roughly 2,500 clones, about four fifths of them found once; the top ten carry over 6.5%. This CDR3 is built from 15 residues. After removal of 4 bases from V and 1 base from J, the junction contained 5 bases not matched to a gene. Germline assignment: CDR1 SGDLS and CDR2 YYNGEE.

The specimen was unsorted PBMCs, collected 0.4 years before starting antiretroviral therapy. This chain uses TRBV9 with TRBJ2-7; 10 bases agree with TRBD1. The receptor was isolated from a woman between 40 and 55 years old with HIV. The CDR3 here is CASSRGTGVSYEQYF. The CDR3 nucleotides are TGTGCCAGCAGCCGAGGGACAGGGGTTTCCTACGAGCAGTACTTC.